The TCR beta chain under discussion was sequenced for a study of blood T cell repertoires in COVID-19 (dated by TCRdb to 2018 to 2021). In the study overall: Collaborator samples came from the United States, Italy and Spain and covered acute and convalescent phases of COVID-19. Deeply sampled blood TCRbeta repertoires from subjects exposed to, actively infected with, or recovered from COVID-19 were included in the dataset. Samples came from the ongoing ImmuneRACE study (first 160 participants) plus 1,254 subjects from 6 global collaborators. Nearly every sample came with metadata listing a de-identified subject ID, COVID-19 status, age in years and sex. The material from the prospective study consisted of cDNA or gDNA derived from T cells, B-cell-depleted T cells, or PBMCs. Where HLA class I and class II types were available, the types were taken from metadata supplied by the sample provider, not from assay-based typing. The repertoires were made available in a free public database intended to serve as a resource for research on the immune response to SARS-CoV-2. Study-wide findings and limitations: Clinical and demographic metadata were provided uncurated, with the amount varying by source and participant.

Taken from cysteine to phenylalanine, the CDR3 has 13 residues. Just CDR3 DNA is preserved here, 39 bases in frame from base 1. Trimming costs V 7 bases and J 0 bases, and their ends lie 7 bases apart. As for this clone: It lacks a known antigen. No much larger clonotype is one base removed from it; base qualities were not supplied.

The immunoSEQ Assay, a bias-controlled multiplex PCR, was used to amplify TCRbeta CDR3 regions from genomic DNA. As for the authors' bioinformatics: The number of nucleated cells in each sample was estimated by amplification of reference gene primers within the assay. To quantify the absolute abundance of each unique TCRbeta CDR3 rearrangement, sequence reads were collapsed and filtered. For each sample, productive Simpson clonality was calculated as the square root of Simpson's diversity index over productive rearrangements. TCRdb's version of the immuneACCESS table is confined to in-frame rearrangements and falls short of the full clone set. An unresolved V gene accounts for under half of the shortfall where checked; the remainder is of unknown origin. D and trimming were read from the DNA, whereas the V and J calls and clone size are those reported in that table. Present in this sample are roughly 430,000 clones, around 90% of which were seen just once. Around 2.1% of the sample is in the top ten clones.

Enrolling through a virtual design, the prospective study's participants ranged in age from roughly 18 to 90 years and lived across some 22 United States geographic areas. In the prospective study, participants were assigned to cohorts based on the clinical history participants reported in a screening survey and a study questionnaire. Each participant in the prospective study had whole blood, serum and a nasopharyngeal or oropharyngeal swab collected by mobile phlebotomists. Additional blood draws and questionnaires over an approximately 2-month period could optionally be provided by prospective study participants. Blood samples from the prospective study were shipped frozen or at room temperature prior to DNA extraction.

Sequencing was carried out using PBMCs or T cells enriched from blood (not recorded which). This sequence originates from a woman aged 40 to 50 with acute COVID-19. The V and J segments used are TRBV12-3 or TRBV12-4 and TRBJ1-3, with no reliable assignment of the D segment. The DNA sequence reads TGTGCCAGCAAAGTTAGCTCTGGAAACACCATATATTTT. This translates into CASKVSSGNTIYF.